The 21 T cell receptor beta chains presented below share a single source sample, sequenced in a study of blood T cells in healthy people across ages. Alongside a J-beta primer mix, a sample-barcoded 5' primer served in a second PCR lasting roughly 7 to 11 cycles. In TCRdb, the 5' RACE reads were re-called with MiXCR into one record per CDR3 protein. The sample has about 1.4 million distinct CDR3 sequences, approximately 60% seen once. Sequences were obtained from blood. Receptor source: a man aged 18 to 29 in good health.

This chain links TRBV12-3 or TRBV12-4 with TRBJ1-1, with D uncertain. The CDR3 sequence is 13 residues long. V lost 2 bases and J lost 8, with 12 bases in between. The DNA for the CDR3 is TGTGCCAGCAGTTTAAGGTCTCTCGGGGAAGCTTTCTTT. Protein: CASSLRSLGEAFF.

The chain has TRBV20-1 and TRBJ2-1; weak D call: TRBD2 (6 bases). There are 16 residues in the CDR3. Germline V gene lookup returns CDR1 DFQATT and CDR2 SNEGSKA (reference sequence). The V end was cut by 3 bases, the J end by 7 bases, with 22 bases between. The CDR3 region is CSASSVQDYPRNEQFF. The DNA of the CDR3 is TGCAGTGCTAGCTCGGTTCAGGACTACCCTCGGAATGAGCAGTTCTTC.

This chain uses TRBV7-9 with TRBJ2-5; the match to TRBD1 covers 7 bases. The J call may be incorrect, as the DNA end agrees better with TRBJ2-7. This CDR3 comprises 15 residues. Germline CDR1 is SEHNR and CDR2 is FQNEAQ (reference sequence). The CDR3, as DNA: TGTGCCAGCAGGGGAAGACAGGGAGAAAACTACGAGCAGTACTTC. It specifies CASRGRQGENYEQYF.

The genes are TRBV5-5 and TRBJ2-7; tentative D call: TRBD1 (5 bases). V was shortened by 3 bases and J by 1 base, with 11 bases between the two germline ends. The CDR3 totals 14 residues. Germline assignment: CDR1 SGHKS and CDR2 YYEKEE (reference sequence). The CDR3 DNA sequence: TGTGCCAGCAGCTCACCGGACATATCCTACGAGCAGTACTTC. Amino acid sequence: CASSSPDISYEQYF.

The CDR3: CSAREGQPYTF. The CDR3 nucleotides read TGCAGTGCTAGAGAGGGGCAGCCCTACACCTTC. This chain links TRBV20-1 with TRBJ1-2, with a possible D match to TRBD1 (5 bases). Trimming removed 0 bases from V and 10 bases from J, with 9 bases in between. CDR1 is DFQATT, CDR2 SNEGSKA, per germline (reference sequence). The CDR3 covers 11 residues.

The V call is TRBV3-1, the J call TRBJ1-5; a weak D match, TRBD1 (5 bases). CDR3 size: 17 residues. Germline lookup yields CDR1 LGHDT and CDR2 YNNKEL (reference sequence). Trimming pared 0 bases from V and 2 bases from J, leaving 14 bases between. CDR3 sequence: CASSQDWEGLGNQPQHF. The CDR3 coding sequence is TGTGCCAGCAGCCAAGATTGGGAGGGGCTTGGCAATCAGCCCCAGCATTTT.

The sample holds a few counts of this clonotype. This sequence joins TRBV12-3 or TRBV12-4 and TRBJ1-1; TRBD1 is a possible D gene (5 bases). There are 13 residues in the CDR3. V dropped 7 bases and J dropped 7 bases, with 16 bases sitting between them. Here the CDR3 DNA reads TGTGCCAGCACACCCGGGGGTCTCGGTGAAGCTTTCTTT. It is translated as CASTPGGLGEAFF.

The chain joins TRBV5-8 to TRBJ2-3; possibly TRBD2 for D (6 bases). The CDR3 loop spans 15 amino acids. Trimming took 4 bases from V and 1 from J, leaving 13 bases between them. In germline, CDR1 is SGHTS, CDR2 YDEGEE. The CDR3 DNA follows: TGTGCCAGCAGCCTCTTCGGGGAGGGCACAGATACGCAGTATTTT. This encodes CASSLFGEGTDTQYF. Complete variable domain (other parts from reference TRBV5-8 and TRBJ2-3): EAGVTQSPTHLIKTRGQQATLRCSPISGHTSVYWYQQALGLGLQFLLWYDEGEERNRGNFPPRFSGRQFPNYSSELNVNALELEDSALYLCASSLFGEGTDTQYFGPGTRLTVL.

The chain combines TRBV11-2 with TRBJ2-1; D is uncertain. The germline gives CDR1 SGHAT, CDR2 FQNNGV. Trimming took 1 base from V and 12 from J, leaving 10 bases between them. CDR3 size: 12 residues. This chain's CDR3 is CASSLASGVQFF. The CDR3 DNA is TGTGCCAGCAGCTTAGCTTCGGGTGTGCAGTTCTTC.

This clonotype was counted a few times. This sequence joins TRBV5-1 and TRBJ2-7; 10 positions match TRBD2. The CDR3 length is 19 residues. Germline V gene data show CDR1 as SGHRS and CDR2 as YFSETQ. Losses at the gene ends were 0 bases for V and 0 bases for J; bases not matched to a gene: 12. The CDR3 protein is CASSLVGLAVMDSSYEQYF. DNA of the CDR3: TGCGCCAGCAGCTTGGTTGGACTAGCGGTCATGGACAGCTCCTACGAGCAGTACTTC.

The V and J genes are TRBV20-1 and TRBJ2-3, with D uncertain. From germline, CDR1 is DFQATT and CDR2 SNEGSKA (reference sequence). With 6 bases removed from V and 8 bases from J, the gap between germline ends came to 18 bases. The CDR3 extends over 13 amino acids. CDR3 protein: CSAKILVFGTQYF. The CDR3 DNA is TGCAGTGCCAAAATTCTAGTATTCGGTACGCAGTATTTT.

J is TRBJ2-3 and V is TRBV6-5; 7 nucleotides line up with TRBD1. Trimming cost V 6 bases and J 7 bases; bases outside gene matches: 10. The CDR3 totals 14 residues. CDR1 and CDR2 (germline): MNHEY, SVGAGI. The CDR3: CASSLEQGIHTQYF. The CDR3 DNA reads TGTGCCAGCAGCCTCGAACAGGGGATCCATACGCAGTATTTT.

A remark on this clonotype: Mismatch with germline at one junction end may stem from a read error. J is TRBJ2-3 and V is TRBV7-2; D possibly corresponds to TRBD1 (6 bases). There are 12 residues in the CDR3. CDR1 SGHTA and CDR2 FQGNSA come from the germline V gene. CDR3 protein: CSSSYQGDTQYF. The CDR3 region has the DNA TGTTCCAGCAGCTACCAGGGGGATACGCAGTATTTT.

This clonotype was recorded a few times. This chain links TRBV13 with TRBJ2-4; D not resolved. The CDR3 has 12 amino acids. Germline V CDR1 and CDR2: PRHDT, FYEKMQ (reference sequence). V was shortened by 3 bases and J by 7 bases, with 7 bases between the two germline ends. The CDR3 DNA sequence: TGTGCCAGCAGCTTTAGCAGGAACATTCAGTACTTC. This encodes CASSFSRNIQYF.

CDR3 sequence: CARSPWTGGADTQYF. CDR3 nucleotide sequence: TGTGCCAGAAGCCCCTGGACAGGGGGAGCAGATACGCAGTATTTT. The chain links TRBV7-6 to TRBJ2-3, with 10 bases lining up with TRBD1. The germline gives CDR1 SGHVS, CDR2 FNYEAQ. The junction had 10 bases not matched to a gene; V was cut back by 9 bases and J by 4 bases. The CDR3 loop spans 15 amino acids. Using reference TRBV7-6 and TRBJ2-3 for the parts outside the CDR3, the full variable domain is GAGVSQSPRYKVTKRGQDVALRCDPISGHVSLYWYRQALGQGPEFLTYFNYEAQQDKSGLPNDRFSAERPEGSISTLTIQRTEQRDSAMYRCARSPWTGGADTQYFGPGTRLTVL.

The genes are TRBV24-1 and TRBJ2-5, with D maybe TRBD2 (5 bases). V was pared by 3 bases and J by 2 bases, with 12 bases between. The CDR3 sequence is 15 residues long. Per the germline V gene, CDR1 is KGHDR and CDR2 is SFDVKD. The CDR3 region has the DNA TGTGCCACCAGTGATGCACGGGGTCCTCAAGAGACCCAGTACTTC. Its translation is CATSDARGPQETQYF.

J is TRBJ2-5 and V is TRBV29-1; TRBD2 might be the D (5 bases). Germline CDR1 SQVTM, CDR2 ANQGSEA. The CDR3 consists of 12 residues. Between the trimmed V and J ends, which lost 7 bases and 1 base, there was a span of 10 bases. The CDR3 nucleotides are TGCAGCGCTGACGCGGGCCAAGAGACCCAGTACTTC. This sequence encodes CSADAGQETQYF.

This clonotype was counted a few times. V gene TRBV6-2 or TRBV6-3 combines with J gene TRBJ2-1, with 12 bases matching TRBD2. Germline V lookup: CDR1 MNHEY, CDR2 SVGEGT. V lost 2 bases and J lost 8; bases outside the gene matches: 13. The CDR3 runs 18 residues. The CDR3 nucleotides read TGTGCCAGCAGTTACGACCGGATGACTAGCGGGAGATTCCATGAGCAGTTCTTC. As protein: CASSYDRMTSGRFHEQFF.

The V call is TRBV6-6, the J call TRBJ2-4; TRBD1 matches at 8 bases. The DNA end is a closer match to TRBJ2-5, so the J assignment may be wrong. The CDR3 has 14 amino acids. Germline lookup yields CDR1 MNHNY and CDR2 SVGAGI (reference sequence). The CDR3 DNA is TGTGCCAGCAGATCCTTGGACAGGGCGGGGACCCAGTACTTC. It codes for CASRSLDRAGTQYF.

The V call is TRBV6-6, the J call TRBJ1-2, with D possibly matching TRBD1 (5 bases). Per germline, CDR1 MNHNY and CDR2 SVGAGI (reference sequence). The germline V and J ends were trimmed by 1 base and 6 bases, with 9 bases remaining between them. This CDR3 is built from 13 residues. The CDR3 region is CASSYFPGNGYTF. CDR3 sequence (DNA): TGTGCCAGCAGTTACTTCCCAGGGAATGGCTACACCTTC.

This clonotype has a single count. The rearrangement links TRBV5-1 to TRBJ2-3, with TRBD2 identical over 10 bases. The V and J ends lost 0 bases and 12 bases, in that order; junction bases with no gene match: 22. Looked up from germline, CDR1 is SGHRS and CDR2 is YFSETQ. The CDR3 is made up of 19 amino acids. CDR3 bases: TGCGCCAGCAGCTTGGGGACATCACCTCCGGGACTAGCGACTCGAACCCAGTATTTT. This gives the protein CASSLGTSPPGLATRTQYF.